These 30 T cell receptor beta chains were sequenced from one sample in a study of blood T cell repertoires in COVID-19 (dated by TCRdb to 2020 to 2022). The library was obtained by the immunoSEQ multiplex PCR assay. Imported from immuneACCESS, the table was reduced by TCRdb to in-frame sequences with V and J called. These copies leave out some clones; in studies compared against another copy, an unresolved V gene accounts for under half, and the cause of the remainder is not known. The sample profile shows 150,000 or so clones; about 87% of them were found once. Of the sample, approximately 6.5% falls within the top ten clones. The specimen sequenced was peripheral blood. The receptors were sampled from a man aged 80 or over with acute or convalescent COVID-19.

The chain carries TRBV6-6 and TRBJ2-3; TRBD2 matches at 11 bases. The V gene end was trimmed by 2 bases and the J gene end by 4 bases; junction bases not matched to a gene: 5. Germline-derived CDR1 and CDR2 are MNHNY and SVGAGI (reference sequence). The length of the CDR3 is 16 residues. DNA of the CDR3: TGTGCCAGCAGTTACATTGGTAGCGGGGGGGCAGATACGCAGTATTTT. It specifies CASSYIGSGGADTQYF.

The rearrangement uses TRBV3-1 (or the pseudogene TRBV3-2) and TRBJ2-3, with 8 bases fitting TRBD1. V lost 4 bases to trimming and J lost 3 bases; unmatched junction nucleotides: 18. Germline loops: CDR1 LGHDT, CDR2 YNNKEL (reference sequence). The CDR3 extends over 19 amino acids. As DNA, the CDR3 is TGTGCCAGCAGCCCAAACGCCAGGGACAGGTACGGGGCTACAGATACGCAGTATTTT. Translated: CASSPNARDRYGATDTQYF.

The chain links TRBV29-1 to TRBJ2-1; 11 positions agree with TRBD2. Per germline, CDR1 SQVTM and CDR2 ANQGSEA. The CDR3 is made up of 13 amino acids. DNA for the CDR3: TGCAGTGACCTTAGCGGGAGGGCCGGTGAGCAGTTCTTC. It yields the protein CSDLSGRAGEQFF.

The chain couples TRBV6-5 to TRBJ1-6, with TRBD1 identical over 8 bases. This CDR3 spans 15 amino acids. Germline V gives CDR1 MNHEY, CDR2 SVGAGI. V shed 2 bases and J 9 bases; nucleotides not matched to a gene: 6. The CDR3, as DNA: TGTGCCAGCAGTTACGCCGGACAGGGCAGTTCACCCCTCCACTTT. It codes for CASSYAGQGSSPLHF.

The chain links TRBV6-5 to TRBJ1-4; 8 positions agree with TRBD1. Germline CDR1 and CDR2: MNHEY and SVGAGI. The CDR3 totals 16 residues. The trim removed 4 bases at V and 2 bases at J, leaving 6 bases unmatched. The CDR3 is CASSWTGLKTNEKLFF. The CDR3 coding sequence is TGTGCCAGCAGTTGGACAGGGCTTAAGACTAATGAAAAACTGTTTTTT.

The chain couples TRBV28 to TRBJ2-6; 7 bases line up with TRBD2. The V and J ends lost 2 bases and 0 bases, in that order; junction bases with no gene match: 1. Germline V gene sequence: CDR1 MDHEN, CDR2 SYDVKM. CDR3 length: 16 residues. CDR3 nucleotide sequence: TGTGCCAGCAGTTTACTAGCGGCCTCTGGGGCCAACGTCCTGACTTTC. This encodes CASSLLAASGANVLTF.

The chain has TRBV7-9 and TRBJ2-7, with TRBD2 identical over 11 bases. Germline CDR1 reads SEHNR; CDR2 reads FQNEAQ (reference sequence). V gave up 1 base and J gave up 5 bases; unmatched junction bases: 4. This CDR3 contains 15 residues. CDR3 DNA sequence: TGTGCCAGCAGCTTAGGGGTAGCGGGGGGGCACGAGCAGTACTTC. It is translated as CASSLGVAGGHEQYF.

V and J are TRBV6-1 and TRBJ2-7, with D perhaps matching TRBD1 (5 bases). The germline gives CDR1 MNHNS, CDR2 SASEGT. The CDR3 is 15 amino acids. The V gene lost 3 bases and the J gene lost 5 bases, with 17 bases spanning the gap. CDR3 region: CASSEGRGTVHEQYF. CDR3 DNA: TGTGCCAGCAGTGAGGGTAGGGGAACTGTCCACGAGCAGTACTTC.

The chain has TRBV5-1 and TRBJ1-6; maybe TRBD1 (5 bases). The CDR3 contains 15 residues. V dropped 1 base and J dropped 8 bases, with 13 bases sitting between them. Germline-derived CDR1 and CDR2 are SGHRS and YFSETQ. CDR3 in DNA: TGCGCCAGCAGCTTGACAGGAGGGGAGGATTCACCCCTCCACTTT. As protein: CASSLTGGEDSPLHF.

The V call is TRBV5-1, the J call TRBJ2-5; TRBD1 matches at 10 bases. CDR3 length equals 15 residues. CDR1 and CDR2 from the germline V gene are SGHRS and YFSETQ. The trim removed 0 bases at V and 4 bases at J, leaving 3 bases unmatched. Here the CDR3 DNA reads TGCGCCAGCAGCTTGGTGACAGGGGGCGCAGAGACCCAGTACTTC. Encoded protein: CASSLVTGGAETQYF. Full variable domain (missing parts from reference TRBV5-1 and TRBJ2-5): KAGVTQTPRYLIKTRGQQVTLSCSPISGHRSVSWYQQTPGQGLQFLFEYFSETQRNKGNFPGRFSGRQFSNSRSEMNVSTLELGDSALYLCASSLVTGGAETQYFGPGTRLLVL.

This clone occurred a few times. V gene TRBV29-1 combines with J gene TRBJ2-7; tentatively, D is TRBD2 (6 bases). The germline V and J ends were trimmed by 6 bases and 2 bases, with 11 bases remaining between them. The length of the CDR3 is 12 residues. Per the germline V gene, CDR1 is SQVTM and CDR2 is ANQGSEA. CDR3 DNA: TGCAGCGTAGGAGGGGCCCCCTACGAGCAGTACTTC. It yields the protein CSVGGAPYEQYF.

The rearrangement joins TRBV19 to TRBJ1-1, with TRBD1 identical over 9 bases. The CDR3 loop spans 15 amino acids. CDR1 LNHDA and CDR2 SQIVND come from the germline V gene (reference sequence). J lost 3 bases, V lost 2 bases, and 4 bases had no gene match. As DNA, the CDR3 is TGTGCCAGTAGTATACCACGGACAGGGGACACTGAAGCTTTCTTT. Encoded protein: CASSIPRTGDTEAFF.

The chain couples TRBV28 to TRBJ1-4; 9 bases align to TRBD1. The length of the CDR3 is 16 residues. V shed 6 bases, J shed 5 bases, and the junction held 10 bases outside the gene matches. CDR1 and CDR2 (germline): MDHEN, SYDVKM. The CDR3 DNA reads TGTGCCAGCAGGCTAGGGTCCGGGACAGGGAATGAAAAACTGTTTTTT. Its protein product is CASRLGSGTGNEKLFF.

The V and J genes are TRBV3-1 (or the pseudogene TRBV3-2) and TRBJ2-7, with D tentatively TRBD1 (6 bases). Trimming pared 5 bases from V and 7 bases from J, leaving 21 bases between. This CDR3 has 15 amino acids. CDR1 and CDR2 from the germline V gene are LGHDT and YNNKEL (reference sequence). This CDR3 reads CASSSHGQLAREQYF. The CDR3 bases are TGTGCCAGCAGCTCTCACGGACAGCTGGCAAGGGAGCAGTACTTC.

The chain employs TRBV7-3 and TRBJ2-6; TRBD2 aligns across 8 bases. With 5 bases clipped from V and 0 bases from J, the junction kept 6 bases outside the gene matches. The germline V gene has CDR1 SGHTA and CDR2 FQGTGA. The CDR3 loop spans 17 amino acids. CDR3 sequence (DNA): TGTGCCAGCAGCAAACCCGGGACTAGCTCTGGGGCCAACGTCCTGACTTTC. Its translation: CASSKPGTSSGANVLTF.

V is TRBV7-3 and J is TRBJ2-3; TRBD2 agrees at 11 bases. The CDR3 runs to 16 residues. CDR1 is SGHTA, CDR2 FQGTGA, per germline. The V segment lost 4 bases and the J segment 7 bases; nucleotides outside the gene matches: 10. The CDR3 region is CASSSSLAGGGNTQYF. CDR3 DNA sequence: TGTGCCAGCAGCTCCTCCCTAGCGGGAGGTGGAAATACGCAGTATTTT.

The V call is TRBV7-9, the J call TRBJ2-7, with 9 bases matching TRBD1. Germline loops: CDR1 SEHNR, CDR2 FQNEAQ (reference sequence). V was clipped by 8 bases and J by 6 bases; unmatched bases: 5. The CDR3 runs to 12 residues. In DNA, the CDR3 is TGTGCCAGCGGACAGGGGCGATTCGAGCAGTACTTC. This codes for CASGQGRFEQYF.

This chain joins TRBV28 and TRBJ2-1, with TRBD2 identical over 10 bases. CDR1 and CDR2 from the germline V gene are MDHEN and SYDVKM. The CDR3 spans 17 residues. V shed 4 bases and J 9 bases; nucleotides not matched to a gene: 15. The CDR3 sequence: CASSWPLSGRADREQFF. CDR3 nucleotide sequence: TGTGCCAGCAGTTGGCCGCTAAGCGGGAGGGCGGACCGTGAGCAGTTCTTC.

V usage is TRBV12-5 and J usage is TRBJ2-5, with 7 bases lining up with TRBD1. Losses at the gene ends were 1 base for V and 1 base for J; bases not matched to a gene: 3. The germline V gene encodes CDR1 LGHNT and CDR2 FRNRAP. This CDR3 comprises 15 residues. Written as DNA, the CDR3 is TGTGCTAGTGGTTTGGGACAGGGTGTCCAAGAGACCCAGTACTTC. This translates into CASGLGQGVQETQYF. The variable domain in full, with the rest retrieved from reference TRBV12-5 and TRBJ2-5, is DARVTQTPRHKVTEMGQEVTMRCQPILGHNTVFWYRQTMMQGLELLAYFRNRAPLDDSGMPKDRFSAEMPDATLATLKIQPSEPRDSAVYFCASGLGQGVQETQYFGPGTRLLVL.

The V gene is TRBV2, the J gene TRBJ2-5, with unresolved D. CDR1 is SNHLY and CDR2 is FYNNEI in the germline V gene. The CDR3 totals 14 residues. Trimming shortened V by 4 bases and J by 1 base, and 10 bases separated the two germline ends. The CDR3 sequence is CASSVGRSQETQYF. CDR3 nucleotide sequence: TGTGCCAGCAGTGTGGGCAGGTCCCAAGAGACCCAGTACTTC.

The chain combines TRBV11-2 with TRBJ2-7; 11 bases fit TRBD2. V trimming: 6 bases; J trimming: 4 bases; junction bases outside the gene matches: 8. CDR3 length: 15 amino acids. Germline CDR1 reads SGHAT; CDR2 reads FQNNGV. CDR3 nucleotide sequence: TGTGCCAGCAGACAAATAGCGGGAGGGCCATACGAGCAGTACTTC. Amino acid sequence: CASRQIAGGPYEQYF.

The genes are TRBV5-1 and TRBJ1-3, with unresolved D. The ends were cut back, 0 bases at V and 3 bases at J, with 7 bases in the middle. CDR1 is SGHRS, CDR2 YFSETQ, per germline. The CDR3 extends over 14 amino acids. The CDR3 region has the DNA TGCGCCAGCAGCTTGGCGGGGAGTGGAAACACCATATATTTT. This translates into CASSLAGSGNTIYF.

V gene TRBV5-1 combines with J gene TRBJ1-2; D is unresolved. CDR1 SGHRS and CDR2 YFSETQ come from the germline V gene. The CDR3 is 11 amino acids. Trimming left V 0 bases short and J 9 bases short, with 6 bases between. The CDR3 region is CASSLAGSYTF. The CDR3, as DNA: TGCGCCAGCAGCTTGGCGGGTAGCTACACCTTC.

The CDR3 sequence is CASSRELRDRAAYEQYF. CDR3 coding DNA: TGCGCCAGCAGTAGAGAACTCCGGGACAGGGCTGCCTACGAGCAGTACTTC. The gene calls are TRBV10-1 and TRBJ2-7, with 9 positions matching TRBD1. The junction had 13 bases not matched to a gene; V was cut back by 5 bases and J by 2 bases. The CDR3 extends over 17 amino acids. From germline, CDR1 is WNHNN and CDR2 SYGVQD (reference sequence).

V usage is TRBV7-3 and J usage is TRBJ2-1; a possible D gene is TRBD1 (6 bases). V was clipped by 1 base and J by 7 bases, with 29 bases between them. Germline values: CDR1 SGHTA, CDR2 FQGTGA. CDR3 length: 20 residues. CDR3 sequence reads: CASSLISPTKNRELWNEQFF. The DNA for the CDR3 is TGTGCCAGCAGCTTAATTAGCCCGACCAAGAACAGGGAGTTGTGGAATGAGCAGTTCTTC.

The chain has TRBV9 and TRBJ2-1, with 11 positions matching TRBD2. The length of the CDR3 is 15 residues. V was pared by 0 bases and J by 8 bases, with 4 bases of the junction left unmatched. Looked up from germline, CDR1 is SGDLS and CDR2 is YYNGEE. CDR3 protein: CASSVELAGVDEQFF. CDR3 nucleotides: TGTGCCAGCAGCGTAGAACTAGCGGGGGTCGATGAGCAGTTCTTC.

This sequence joins TRBV5-6 and TRBJ2-7, with TRBD1 identical over 10 bases. Germline CDR1 is SGHDT and CDR2 is YYEEEE. The CDR3 contains 14 residues. J was trimmed by 2 bases and V by 3 bases; bases with no gene match: 2. The CDR3 region is CASSSGTGAYEQYF. The CDR3, as DNA: TGTGCCAGCAGCTCCGGGACAGGGGCCTACGAGCAGTACTTC.

V gene TRBV19 combines with J gene TRBJ2-7; weak D call: TRBD1 (5 bases). Germline V gives CDR1 LNHDA, CDR2 SQIVND (reference sequence). This CDR3 is built from 14 residues. Deletions cut 6 bases from V and 0 bases from J, with 12 bases between. The CDR3 nucleotides are TGTGCCAGTAGGCGACAGTCTTCCTCCTACGAGCAGTACTTC. Amino acids: CASRRQSSSYEQYF. Using reference TRBV19 and TRBJ2-7 for the parts outside the CDR3, the full variable domain is DGGITQSPKYLFRKEGQNVTLSCEQNLNHDAMYWYRQDPGQGLRLIYYSQIVNDFQKGDIAEGYSVSREKKESFPLTVTSAQKNPTAFYLCASRRQSSSYEQYFGPGTRLTVT.

The rearrangement joins TRBV5-1 to TRBJ2-1; D not resolved. The germline gives CDR1 SGHRS, CDR2 YFSETQ. CDR3 length: 15 residues. The V end lost 0 bases, the J end lost 9 bases, and 16 bases lay between the germline ends. CDR3 protein: CASSLGRIQVGEQFF. In nucleotides, the CDR3 is TGCGCCAGCAGCTTGGGACGGATTCAGGTCGGTGAGCAGTTCTTC.

The chain employs TRBV27 and TRBJ1-6; 8 nucleotides align to TRBD1. From germline, CDR1 is MNHEY and CDR2 SMNVEV (reference sequence). Trimming at V came to 0 bases and at J to 8 bases, leaving 6 bases not matched to a gene. The CDR3 length is 16 residues. This CDR3 reads CASSLSPQGVDSPLHF. In nucleotides, the CDR3 is TGTGCCAGCAGTTTATCGCCACAGGGGGTGGATTCACCCCTCCACTTT.